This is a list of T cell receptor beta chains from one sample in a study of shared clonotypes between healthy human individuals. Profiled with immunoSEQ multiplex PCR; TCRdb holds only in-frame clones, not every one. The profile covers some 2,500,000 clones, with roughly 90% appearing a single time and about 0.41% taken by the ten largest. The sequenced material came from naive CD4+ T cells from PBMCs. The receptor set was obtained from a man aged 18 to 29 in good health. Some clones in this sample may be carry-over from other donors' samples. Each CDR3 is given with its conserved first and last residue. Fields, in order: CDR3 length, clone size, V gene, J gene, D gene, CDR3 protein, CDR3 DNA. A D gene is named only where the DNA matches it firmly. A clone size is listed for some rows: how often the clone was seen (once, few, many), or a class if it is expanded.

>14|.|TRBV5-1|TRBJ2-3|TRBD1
CASSGQGLEDTQYF
TGCGCCAGCAGCGGACAGGGCCTGGAAGATACGCAGTATTTT
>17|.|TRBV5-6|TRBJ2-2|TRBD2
CASSTLREWRNTGELFF
TGTGCCAGCAGCACCTTGCGGGAGTGGAGGAACACCGGGGAGCTGTTTTTT
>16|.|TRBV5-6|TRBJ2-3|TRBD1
CASSWDRGRGTDTQYF
TGTGCCAGCAGCTGGGACAGGGGCCGAGGCACAGATACGCAGTATTTT
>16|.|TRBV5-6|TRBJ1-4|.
CASSFWTSRYNEKLFF
TGTGCCAGCAGCTTCTGGACTTCACGCTATAATGAAAAACTGTTTTTT
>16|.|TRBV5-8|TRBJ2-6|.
CASSPFRGSGANVLTF
TGTGCTAGCAGCCCTTTTCGGGGAAGTGGGGCCAACGTCCTGACTTTC
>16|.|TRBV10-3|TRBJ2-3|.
CATNGVRGSTADTQYF
TGTGCCACCAATGGGGTGAGGGGGAGTACCGCAGATACGCAGTATTTT
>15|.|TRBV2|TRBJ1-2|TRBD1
CASSPPGQGKYGYTF
TGTGCCAGCAGCCCCCCGGGACAGGGAAAATATGGCTACACCTTC
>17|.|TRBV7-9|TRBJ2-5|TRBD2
CASSLGLAGGSAETQYF
TGTGCCAGCAGCTTAGGGTTGGCGGGAGGGTCGGCAGAGACCCAGTACTTC
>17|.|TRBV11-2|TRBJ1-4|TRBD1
CASSLSIGTGAGEKLFF
TGTGCCAGCAGCTTAAGTATTGGGACAGGGGCCGGTGAAAAACTGTTTTTT
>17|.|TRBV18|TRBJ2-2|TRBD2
CASSPLSGSGNTGELFF
TGTGCCAGCTCACCCCTTAGCGGGAGCGGTAACACCGGGGAGCTGTTTTTT
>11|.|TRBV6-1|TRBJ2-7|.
CASGKGHEQYF
TGTGCCAGCGGTAAAGGTCACGAGCAGTACTTC
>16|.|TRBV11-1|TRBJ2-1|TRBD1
CASSLSNRGSYNEQFF
TGTGCCAGCAGCTTAAGCAACAGGGGCTCCTACAATGAGCAGTTCTTC
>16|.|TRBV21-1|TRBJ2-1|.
CASSLHGAPSYNEQFF
TGTGCCAGCAGCCTTCATGGGGCTCCCTCCTACAATGAGCAGTTCTTC
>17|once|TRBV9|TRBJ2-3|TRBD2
CASSYGTSGRKADTQYF
TGTGCCAGCAGCTATGGGACTAGCGGGAGGAAGGCAGATACGCAGTATTTT
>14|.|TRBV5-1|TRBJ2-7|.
CASSIDSSAYEQYF
TGCGCCAGCTCTATAGACAGTTCTGCCTACGAGCAGTACTTC
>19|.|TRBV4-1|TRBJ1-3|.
CASSQDRAGGQSSGNTIYF
TGCGCCAGCAGCCAAGATCGGGCGGGGGGTCAATCCTCTGGAAACACCATATATTTT
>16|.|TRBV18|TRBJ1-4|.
CASSTDSPGTNEKLFF
TGTGCCAGCTCAACAGACAGCCCTGGGACTAATGAAAAACTGTTTTTT
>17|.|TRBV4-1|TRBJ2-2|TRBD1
CASSQVAGQGVTGELFF
TGCGCCAGCAGCCAAGTTGCTGGACAGGGTGTCACCGGGGAGCTGTTTTTT
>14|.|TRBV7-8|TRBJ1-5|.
CASNRVSSNQPQHF
TGTGCCAGTAACCGCGTCTCAAGCAATCAGCCCCAGCATTTT
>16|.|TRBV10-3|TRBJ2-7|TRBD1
CAISSSTGTGGDEQYF
TGTGCCATCAGTTCCTCAACCGGGACAGGGGGCGACGAGCAGTACTTC
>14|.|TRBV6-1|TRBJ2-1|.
CASSARDTRHEQFF
TGTGCCAGCAGTGCCAGGGATACAAGGCATGAGCAGTTCTTC
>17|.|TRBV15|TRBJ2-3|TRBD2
CATSREASGRGTDTQYF
TGTGCCACCAGCAGAGAGGCTAGCGGGAGGGGCACAGATACGCAGTATTTT
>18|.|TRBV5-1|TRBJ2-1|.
CASSSLSFGEGNYNEQFF
TGCGCCAGCAGCTCCCTTTCTTTTGGCGAGGGTAACTACAATGAGCAGTTCTTC
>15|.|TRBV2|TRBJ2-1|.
CASSLTRGTYNEQFF
TGTGCCAGCAGCCTCACGCGGGGAACCTACAATGAGCAGTTCTTC
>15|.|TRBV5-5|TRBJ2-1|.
CASSLGGIPYNEQFF
TGTGCCAGCAGCTTGGGCGGGATCCCCTACAATGAGCAGTTCTTC
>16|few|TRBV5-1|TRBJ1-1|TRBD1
CASRYGQGGKNTEAFF
TGCGCCAGCAGATATGGACAGGGGGGAAAGAACACTGAAGCTTTCTTT
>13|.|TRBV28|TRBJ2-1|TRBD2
CASSLNAAGGQFF
TGTGCCAGCAGTTTAAACGCGGCGGGAGGGCAGTTCTTC
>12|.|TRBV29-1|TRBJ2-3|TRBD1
CSVKQPGGTQYF
TGCAGCGTTAAACAACCAGGGGGTACGCAGTATTTT
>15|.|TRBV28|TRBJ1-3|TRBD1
CASSLSGQAGNTIYF
TGTGCCAGCAGTTTGTCCGGACAGGCTGGAAACACCATATATTTT
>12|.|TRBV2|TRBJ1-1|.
CASRDDRTEAFF
TGTGCCAGCAGAGACGACAGGACTGAAGCTTTCTTT
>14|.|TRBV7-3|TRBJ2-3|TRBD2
CASRLAGAGDTQYF
TGTGCCAGCAGACTAGCGGGAGCGGGAGATACGCAGTATTTT
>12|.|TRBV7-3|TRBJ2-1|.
CASSSVPHEQFF
TGTGCCAGCAGCTCCGTACCGCATGAGCAGTTCTTC
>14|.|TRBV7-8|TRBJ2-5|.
CASSHPAIQETQYF
TGTGCCAGCAGCCATCCGGCGATCCAAGAGACCCAGTACTTC